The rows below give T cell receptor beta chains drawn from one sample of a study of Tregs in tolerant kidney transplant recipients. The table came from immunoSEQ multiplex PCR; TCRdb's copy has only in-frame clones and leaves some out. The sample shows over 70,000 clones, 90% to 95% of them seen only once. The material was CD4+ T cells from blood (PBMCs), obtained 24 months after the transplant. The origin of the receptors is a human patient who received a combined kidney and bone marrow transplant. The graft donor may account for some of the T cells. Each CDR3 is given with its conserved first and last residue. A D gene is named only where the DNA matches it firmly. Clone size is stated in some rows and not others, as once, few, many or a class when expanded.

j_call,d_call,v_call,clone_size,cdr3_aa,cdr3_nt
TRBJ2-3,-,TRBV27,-,CASRAQFSTDTQYF,TGTGCCAGCAGGGCACAGTTTAGCACAGATACGCAGTATTTT
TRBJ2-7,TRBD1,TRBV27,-,CASSLRDRGEQYF,TGTGCCAGCAGTTTACGGGACAGGGGCGAGCAGTACTTC
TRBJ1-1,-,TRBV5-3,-,CARSSAGVNTEAFF,TGTGCCAGAAGCTCGGCAGGGGTGAACACTGAAGCTTTCTTT
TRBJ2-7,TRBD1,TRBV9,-,CASSMGQGNYEQYF,TGTGCCAGCAGCATGGGACAGGGGAACTACGAGCAGTACTTC
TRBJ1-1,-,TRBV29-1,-,CSVARVGTEAFF,TGCAGCGTTGCCAGGGTCGGTACTGAAGCTTTCTTT
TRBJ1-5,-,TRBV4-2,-,CASSRREGDNQPQHF,TGTGCCAGCAGCCGGCGGGAGGGAGACAATCAGCCCCAGCATTTT
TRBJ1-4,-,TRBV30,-,CAWSLNRQEKLFF,TGTGCCTGGAGTTTAAACCGACAGGAAAAACTGTTTTTT
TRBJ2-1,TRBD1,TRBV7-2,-,CASSPGDRVHEQFF,TGTGCCAGCAGCCCCGGGGACAGGGTGCATGAGCAGTTCTTC
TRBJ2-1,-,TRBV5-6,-,CASSLGMAPYNEQFF,TGTGCCAGCAGCTTGGGTATGGCACCCTACAATGAGCAGTTCTTC
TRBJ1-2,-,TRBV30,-,CAWSVPGVYGYTF,TGTGCCTGGAGTGTACCGGGGGTCTATGGCTACACCTTC
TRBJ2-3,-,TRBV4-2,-,CASSQLSSTDTQYF,TGTGCCAGCAGCCAATTGTCTAGCACAGATACGCAGTATTTT
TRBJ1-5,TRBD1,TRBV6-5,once,CASSLDRTFNQPQHF,TGTGCCAGCAGTTTGGACAGGACCTTCAATCAGCCCCAGCATTTT
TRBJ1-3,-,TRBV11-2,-,CASSLMGHLSGNTIYF,TGTGCCAGCAGCTTAATGGGACACCTCTCTGGAAACACCATATATTTT
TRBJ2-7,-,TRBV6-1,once,CASSDSGSYEQYF,TGTGCCAGCAGTGACTCCGGGAGCTACGAGCAGTACTTC
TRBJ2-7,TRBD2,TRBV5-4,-,CASSEGPGRGEQYF,TGTGCCAGCAGCGAAGGGCCGGGGAGGGGCGAGCAGTACTTC
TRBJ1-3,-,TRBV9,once,CASSALRSSGNTIYF,TGTGCCAGCAGCGCTCTACGGTCGTCTGGAAACACCATATATTTT
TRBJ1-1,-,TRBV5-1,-,CASSASDSYTEAFF,TGCGCCAGCAGCGCATCCGACAGCTACACTGAAGCTTTCTTT
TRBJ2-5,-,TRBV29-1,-,CSVDSGLTQYF,TGCAGCGTTGATTCGGGTCTCACCCAGTACTTC